The 31 T cell receptor beta chains reported below all come from one sample, sequenced in a study of T cell repertoires in ileal Crohn's disease. Assay used: immunoSEQ multiplex PCR; TCRdb lists only in-frame clones, some missing. The sample consists of fewer than 20,000 clones, roughly two thirds of them appearing once. The source material was ileal tissue. These receptors all come from an adult with Crohn's disease.

This chain links TRBV7-3 with TRBJ2-2; 7 bases are shared with TRBD1. Germline CDR1 SGHTA, CDR2 FQGTGA. V trimming: 5 bases; J trimming: 8 bases; junction bases outside the gene matches: 11. The CDR3 contains 15 residues. CDR3 sequence reads: CASSAGGRRSGELFF. Written as DNA, the CDR3 is TGTGCCAGCAGCGCAGGGGGTCGTAGGTCGGGGGAGCTGTTTTTT.

The chain carries TRBV2 and TRBJ2-6; possibly TRBD1 for D (8 bases). The CDR3 runs to 17 residues. Trimming took 4 bases from V and 3 from J, leaving 16 bases between them. Germline V CDR1 and CDR2: SNHLY, FYNNEI. CDR3 sequence: CASSGTGRVRGANVLTF. CDR3 bases: TGTGCCAGCAGTGGGACAGGGAGGGTCCGTGGGGCCAACGTCCTGACTTTC.

This chain uses TRBV4-2 with TRBJ1-2, with unresolved D. Germline loops: CDR1 LGHNA, CDR2 YNFKEQ. The CDR3 has 14 residues. The germline V and J ends were trimmed by 1 base and 3 bases, with 9 bases remaining between them. CDR3 sequence reads: CASSQGEEYYGYTF. DNA for the CDR3: TGTGCCAGCAGCCAAGGAGAGGAGTACTATGGCTACACCTTC.

The gene calls are TRBV5-8 and TRBJ1-1; possible D gene TRBD1, 6 bases. This CDR3 is 12 amino acids long. The germline V and J ends were trimmed by 4 bases and 10 bases, with 14 bases remaining between them. Germline CDR1 SGHTS, CDR2 YDEGEE. This chain's CDR3 is CASSTRGNGAFF. The CDR3 DNA follows: TGTGCCAGCAGCACCAGGGGAAACGGAGCTTTCTTT.

The V gene is TRBV18, the J gene TRBJ2-1, with a weak D call TRBD2 (6 bases). Trimming took off 3 bases at V and 2 bases at J, with 11 bases between the two ends. The CDR3 runs to 15 residues. CDR1 is KGHSH and CDR2 is LQKENI in the germline V gene. The CDR3 loop reads CASSPRGTAYNEQFF. Written as DNA, the CDR3 is TGTGCCAGCTCACCCCGGGGGACGGCCTACAATGAGCAGTTCTTC.

Remarks on this clone: The junction and the germline gene differ at one end; a read error may be behind it. This chain connects TRBV14 to TRBJ2-7; possible D gene TRBD1, 5 bases. CDR1 and CDR2 from the germline V gene are SGHDN and FVKESK. The CDR3 consists of 11 residues. The CDR3 bases are TGTGCCACCTCCCAAATCGGACAACAGGCCTTC. It codes for CATSQIGQQAF.

The chain has TRBV6-1 and TRBJ1-2; D remains ambiguous. The CDR3 loop spans 14 amino acids. The germline V and J ends were trimmed by 1 base and 7 bases, with 13 bases remaining between them. The germline V gene has CDR1 MNHNS and CDR2 SASEGT. The CDR3 reads CASSEGEGISGYTF. The CDR3 bases are TGTGCCAGCAGTGAAGGGGAGGGAATAAGTGGCTACACCTTC.

The V gene is TRBV6-4, the J gene TRBJ2-1; 9 positions match TRBD2. This CDR3 spans 15 amino acids. Germline V gene sequence: CDR1 MRHNA, CDR2 SNTAGT. After removal of 2 bases from V and 2 bases from J, the junction contained 1 base not matched to a gene. The chain's CDR3 is CASSDVAGAYNEQFF. CDR3 DNA: TGTGCCAGCAGTGACGTAGCGGGGGCCTACAATGAGCAGTTCTTC.

The V gene is TRBV5-1, the J gene TRBJ1-2, with 8 bases aligning to TRBD1. With 0 bases clipped from V and 7 bases from J, the junction kept 5 bases outside the gene matches. Germline CDR1 SGHRS, CDR2 YFSETQ. The length of the CDR3 is 14 residues. The CDR3 reads CASSLGGQAGGYTF. The CDR3 nucleotides are TGCGCCAGCAGCTTGGGGGGACAGGCCGGTGGCTACACCTTC. The entire variable domain, with the rest obtained from reference TRBV5-1 and TRBJ1-2, is as follows: KAGVTQTPRYLIKTRGQQVTLSCSPISGHRSVSWYQQTPGQGLQFLFEYFSETQRNKGNFPGRFSGRQFSNSRSEMNVSTLELGDSALYLCASSLGGQAGGYTFGSGTRLTVV.

This clone has only one observation. The rearrangement uses TRBV5-1 and TRBJ2-3; 9 bases match TRBD2. The CDR3 has 17 amino acids. In germline, CDR1 is SGHRS, CDR2 YFSETQ. V shed 0 bases and J 6 bases; nucleotides not matched to a gene: 11. The CDR3 region is CASSLANTGLAGDTQYF. CDR3 coding DNA: TGCGCCAGCAGCTTGGCCAATACGGGACTAGCAGGTGATACGCAGTATTTT.

The chain combines TRBV27 with TRBJ2-7; 9 bases are shared with TRBD2. This CDR3 is built from 14 residues. V gave up 5 bases and J gave up 7 bases; unmatched junction bases: 9. CDR1 and CDR2 (germline): MNHEY, SMNVEV (reference sequence). Written as DNA, the CDR3 is TGTGCCAGCAGTCACTCGCGGGGGGGGTATGAGCAGTACTTC. It is translated as CASSHSRGGYEQYF.

This chain uses TRBV9 with TRBJ2-1; 9 bases align to TRBD2. J was trimmed by 9 bases and V by 0 bases; bases with no gene match: 7. CDR3 length: 15 residues. From germline, CDR1 is SGDLS and CDR2 YYNGEE. CDR3 amino acids: CASSVVGGGAGEQFF. For the CDR3, the DNA is TGTGCCAGCAGCGTAGTTGGCGGGGGGGCCGGTGAGCAGTTCTTC.

The chain uses TRBV10-1 and TRBJ2-3, with D perhaps matching TRBD1 (6 bases). V was shortened by 5 bases and J by 3 bases, with 12 bases between the two germline ends. CDR1 is WNHNN and CDR2 is SYGVQD in the germline V gene (reference sequence). This CDR3 has 14 amino acids. The CDR3, as DNA: TGCGCCAGCAGTTCGACAGGTTCGACAGATACGCAGTATTTT. It yields the protein CASSSTGSTDTQYF.

The V gene is TRBV19, the J gene TRBJ2-2; possibly TRBD1 for D (6 bases). In germline, CDR1 is LNHDA, CDR2 SQIVND (reference sequence). V was clipped by 5 bases and J by 0 bases, with 13 bases between them. The CDR3 sequence is 16 residues long. The CDR3 loop reads CASSRYGGPNTGELFF. CDR3 bases: TGTGCCAGTAGTCGGTATGGGGGCCCGAACACCGGGGAGCTGTTTTTT.

CDR3 DNA sequence: TGTGCCAGCAGTTTATCTACCCTAGGGGCAGGGAAGCAGTTCTTC. Protein sequence: CASSLSTLGAGKQFF. The chain links TRBV27 to TRBJ2-1, with D perhaps matching TRBD1 (5 bases). This CDR3 has 15 amino acids. V was shortened by 0 bases and J by 11 bases, with 17 bases between the two germline ends. CDR1 is MNHEY and CDR2 is SMNVEV in the germline V gene (reference sequence).

CDR3 residues: CASSIRVGEQETQYF. Written as DNA, the CDR3 is TGCGCCAGCAGCATACGAGTCGGGGAACAAGAGACCCAGTACTTC. The chain couples TRBV4-1 to TRBJ2-5; maybe TRBD2 (5 bases). The CDR3 contains 15 residues. V lost 5 bases, J lost 2 bases, and 15 bases lay in between. The germline V gene has CDR1 MGHRA and CDR2 YSYEKL.

This clone was seen only a few times. The chain employs TRBV9 and TRBJ2-3; TRBD2 aligns across 10 bases. Germline CDR1 is SGDLS and CDR2 is YYNGEE. Trimming cost V 2 bases and J 4 bases; bases outside gene matches: 4. The CDR3 has 15 amino acids. CDR3: CASSVGTSAPDTQYF. The CDR3 DNA reads as TGTGCCAGCAGCGTGGGGACTAGCGCCCCAGATACGCAGTATTTT.

The gene calls are TRBV6-4 and TRBJ2-2; 8 bases are a match to TRBD1. The CDR3 length is 14 residues. V lost 3 bases to trimming and J lost 3 bases; unmatched junction nucleotides: 0. Germline CDR1 is MRHNA and CDR2 is SNTAGT. CDR3 DNA: TGTGCCAGCAGTGAGGACAGGGACACCGGGGAGCTGTTTTTT. This translates into CASSEDRDTGELFF.

The V gene is TRBV7-9, the J gene TRBJ1-2; the D is unclear. Trimming took 3 bases from V and 5 from J, leaving 13 bases between them. The V gene's germline CDR1 is SEHNR and CDR2 FQNEAQ (reference sequence). The CDR3 extends over 14 amino acids. As DNA, the CDR3 is TGTGCCAGCAGCTTGAACGAGAGATTTTATGGCTACACCTTC. Protein sequence: CASSLNERFYGYTF.

This clone appeared a few times. This chain uses TRBV2 with TRBJ1-6; tentatively, D is TRBD1 (6 bases). Trimming left V 6 bases short and J 8 bases short, with 14 bases between. The CDR3 runs to 14 residues. Germline V gene lookup returns CDR1 SNHLY and CDR2 FYNNEI. CDR3 protein: CASRFQGQDSPLHF. The CDR3 nucleotides read TGTGCCAGCAGGTTTCAGGGGCAGGATTCACCCCTCCACTTT.

The rearrangement joins TRBV5-4 to TRBJ2-2, with 14 bases that match TRBD2. The CDR3 has 16 residues. After removal of 2 bases from V and 7 bases from J, the junction contained 4 bases not matched to a gene. In germline, CDR1 is SGHNT, CDR2 YYREEE (reference sequence). CDR3 nucleotides: TGTGCCAGCAGCTTTGGGACTAGCGGGAGTGTCGGGGAGCTGTTTTTT. It specifies CASSFGTSGSVGELFF. Together with reference TRBV5-4 and TRBJ2-2, the CDR3 gives the full variable domain: ETGVTQSPTHLIKTRGQQVTLRCSSQSGHNTVSWYQQALGQGPQFIFQYYREEENGRGNFPPRFSGLQFPNYSSELNVNALELDDSALYLCASSFGTSGSVGELFFGEGSRLTVL.

CDR3 region: CASSEYYRGNTIYF. CDR3 coding DNA: TGTGCCAGCAGTGAATATTACAGAGGAAACACCATATATTTT. The chain joins TRBV25-1 to TRBJ1-3; D is ambiguous. Germline lookup yields CDR1 MGHDK and CDR2 SYGVNS. V was pared by 0 bases and J by 4 bases, with 7 bases between. This CDR3 has 14 amino acids.

This clone showed up just a few times. The CDR3 sequence: CASSGGNYGYTF. Written as DNA, the CDR3 is TGTGCCAGCTCAGGCGGAAACTATGGCTACACCTTC. The chain employs TRBV18 and TRBJ1-2; D gene unclear. The CDR3 is 12 residues long. Germline loops: CDR1 KGHSH, CDR2 LQKENI. Trimming stripped 5 bases from V and 2 bases from J, with 6 bases between. The full variable domain, completed using reference TRBV18 and TRBJ1-2, is NAGVMQNPRHLVRRRGQEARLRCSPMKGHSHVYWYRQLPEEGLKFMVYLQKENIIDESGMPKERFSAEFPKEGPSILRIQQVVRGDSAAYFCASSGGNYGYTFGSGTRLTVV.

The rearrangement joins TRBV5-4 to TRBJ2-5; TRBD2 matches 8 bases. J was trimmed by 3 bases and V by 6 bases; bases with no gene match: 7. The germline gives CDR1 SGHNT, CDR2 YYREEE (reference sequence). This CDR3 is 14 amino acids long. CDR3 DNA sequence: TGTGCCAGCAAGACAGCGGGGGCAAAAGAGACCCAGTACTTC. As protein: CASKTAGAKETQYF.

The gene calls are TRBV7-9 and TRBJ1-1, with D possibly TRBD1 on 5 matching bases. The CDR3 has 14 residues. Germline V gives CDR1 SEHNR, CDR2 FQNEAQ (reference sequence). The V end was cut by 1 base, the J end by 10 bases, with 16 bases between. CDR3 coding DNA: TGTGCCAGCAGCTTAGAATCAGTGGGGCAGGCAGCTTTCTTT. Translated, it gives CASSLESVGQAAFF.

A word on this clone: The sample contains more than one DNA sequence encoding this CDR3. The chain carries TRBV19 and TRBJ1-2, with unresolved D. V shed 6 bases and J shed 1 base, with 9 bases lying between them. This CDR3 region has 13 residues. Germline CDR1 LNHDA, CDR2 SQIVND (reference sequence). The CDR3 region has the DNA TGTGCCAGTAGCCCACCAGTTAACTATGGCTACACCTTC. Translation: CASSPPVNYGYTF.

This clone was seen a single time. The genes are TRBV11-2 and TRBJ1-3; TRBD1 aligns across 8 bases. V was pared by 5 bases and J by 1 base, with 4 bases of the junction left unmatched. The CDR3 is 15 residues long. Germline lookup yields CDR1 SGHAT and CDR2 FQNNGV. The CDR3 DNA reads TGTGCCAGCAGCCTCAACAGGGGGTCTGGAAACACCATATATTTT. Translation gives CASSLNRGSGNTIYF. The full variable domain, with the rest looked up from reference TRBV11-2 and TRBJ1-3, is EAGVAQSPRYKIIEKRQSVAFWCNPISGHATLYWYQQILGQGPKLLIQFQNNGVVDDSQLPKDRFSAERLKGVDSTLKIQPAKLEDSAVYLCASSLNRGSGNTIYFGEGSWLTVV.

The chain joins TRBV6-5 to TRBJ2-2, with D possibly being TRBD1 (6 bases). Germline V gene data show CDR1 as MNHEY and CDR2 as SVGAGI. V lost 6 bases, J lost 6 bases, and 11 bases lay in between. The CDR3 extends over 13 amino acids. The CDR3 DNA reads as TGTGCCAGCAGACTACAGGGTTCCGGGGAGCTGTTTTTT. Amino acids: CASRLQGSGELFF.

This CDR3 is CASSYGLAHNQETQYF. The DNA of the CDR3 is TGTGCCAGCAGTTACGGACTAGCTCATAATCAAGAGACCCAGTACTTC. The chain recombines TRBV6-6 with TRBJ2-5, with 8 bases that match TRBD2. V was pared by 2 bases and J by 2 bases, with 7 bases of the junction left unmatched. The V gene's germline CDR1 is MNHNY and CDR2 SVGAGI (reference sequence). This CDR3 has 16 amino acids.

This clone was seen only once. The rearrangement joins TRBV5-1 to TRBJ2-7; 8 bases are a match to TRBD1. Germline assignment: CDR1 SGHRS and CDR2 YFSETQ. Losses at the gene ends were 3 bases for V and 2 bases for J; bases not matched to a gene: 4. This CDR3 region has 14 residues. Here the CDR3 reads CASSSGTGPYEQYF. The CDR3 DNA is TGCGCCAGCAGCTCCGGGACAGGCCCCTACGAGCAGTACTTC.

V gene TRBV18 combines with J gene TRBJ1-5, with D possibly TRBD1 on 6 matching bases. The CDR3 sequence is 14 residues long. Germline V CDR1 and CDR2: KGHSH, LQKENI. Trimming removed 4 bases from V and 7 bases from J, with 14 bases in between. CDR3 coding DNA: TGTGCCAGCTCACAGCGACAGGACGGACAGCCCCAGCATTTT. This translates into CASSQRQDGQPQHF.